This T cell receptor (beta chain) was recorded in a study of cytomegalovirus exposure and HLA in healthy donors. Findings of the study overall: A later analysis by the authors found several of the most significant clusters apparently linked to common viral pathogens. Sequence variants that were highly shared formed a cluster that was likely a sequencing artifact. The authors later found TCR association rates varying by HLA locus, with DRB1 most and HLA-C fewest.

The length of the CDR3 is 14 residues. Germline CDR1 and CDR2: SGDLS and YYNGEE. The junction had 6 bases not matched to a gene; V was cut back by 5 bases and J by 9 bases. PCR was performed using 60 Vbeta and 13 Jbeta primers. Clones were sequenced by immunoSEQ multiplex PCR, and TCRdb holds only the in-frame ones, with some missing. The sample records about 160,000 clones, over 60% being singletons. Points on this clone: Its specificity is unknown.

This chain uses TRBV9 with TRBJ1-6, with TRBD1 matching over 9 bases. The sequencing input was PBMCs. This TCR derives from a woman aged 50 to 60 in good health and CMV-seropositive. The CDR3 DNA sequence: TGTGCCAGCAGTAAAACAGGGGGCGGTTCACCCCTCCACTTT. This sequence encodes CASSKTGGGSPLHF. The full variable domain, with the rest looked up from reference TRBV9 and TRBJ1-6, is DSGVTQTPKHLITATGQRVTLRCSPRSGDLSVYWYQQSLDQGLQFLIQYYNGEERAKGNILERFSAQQFPDLHSELNLSSLELGDSALYFCASSKTGGGSPLHFGNGTRLTVT.